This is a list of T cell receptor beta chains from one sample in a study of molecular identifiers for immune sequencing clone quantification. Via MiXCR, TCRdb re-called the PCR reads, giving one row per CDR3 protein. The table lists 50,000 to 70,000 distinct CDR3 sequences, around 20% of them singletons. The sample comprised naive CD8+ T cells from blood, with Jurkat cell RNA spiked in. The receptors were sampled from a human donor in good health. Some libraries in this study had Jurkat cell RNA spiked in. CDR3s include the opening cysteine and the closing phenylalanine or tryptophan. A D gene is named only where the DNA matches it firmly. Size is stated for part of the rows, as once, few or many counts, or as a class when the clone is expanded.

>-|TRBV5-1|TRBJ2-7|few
TGCGCCAGCAGCCCCAACCAACCCTCCTACGAGCAGTACTTC
CASSPNQPSYEQYF
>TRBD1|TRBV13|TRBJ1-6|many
TGTGCCAGCAGCTTAGGGACAGGGACTAATTCACCCCTCCACTTT
CASSLGTGTNSPLHF
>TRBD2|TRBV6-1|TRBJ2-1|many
TGTGCCAGCAGTGAGTGGACTAGCGGGACCTCGGATGAGCAGTTCTTC
CASSEWTSGTSDEQFF
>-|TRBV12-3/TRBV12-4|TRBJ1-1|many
TGTGCCAGCAGTTTTGATACGAACACTGAAGCTTTCTTT
CASSFDTNTEAFF
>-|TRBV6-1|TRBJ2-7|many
TGTGCCAGCAGTGTAACTGGGGCGTCCTACGAGCAGTACTTC
CASSVTGASYEQYF
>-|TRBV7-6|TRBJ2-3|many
TGTGCCAGCAGGGCTAGCACAGATACGCAGTATTTT
CASRASTDTQYF
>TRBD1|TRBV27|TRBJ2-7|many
TGTGCCAGCAGTCCGACAGGGTACGAGCAGTACTTC
CASSPTGYEQYF
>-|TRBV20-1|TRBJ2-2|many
TGCAGTGCCCCACGACGTGGGGCGACAATCAACACCGGGGAGCTGTTTTTT
CSAPRRGATINTGELFF
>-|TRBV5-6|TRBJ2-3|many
TGTGCCAGCAGCTTGGCGCTGGATACGCAGTATTTT
CASSLALDTQYF
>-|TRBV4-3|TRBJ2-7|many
TGCGCCAGCAGCCAAGATCGAGGCTTGGAGCAGTACTTC
CASSQDRGLEQYF
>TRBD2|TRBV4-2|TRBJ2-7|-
TGTGCCAGCAGCCGAGAATTGCGGGAGATTAACTACGAGCAGTACTTC
CASSRELREINYEQYF
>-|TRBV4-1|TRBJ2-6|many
TGCGCCAGCAGCCAAGACCCCAAGGCTGGCGCCAACGTCCTGACTTTC
CASSQDPKAGANVLTF
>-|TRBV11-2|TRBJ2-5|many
TGTGCCAGCAGCTTAGATCCCCGCAGGTCGGAGACCCAGTACTTC
CASSLDPRRSETQYF
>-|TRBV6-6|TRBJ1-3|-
TGTGCCAGCAGTTACGGCAGGGAGGAAGATGGAAACACCATATATTTT
CASSYGREEDGNTIYF
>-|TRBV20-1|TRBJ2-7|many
TGCAGTGCTAGCCCCTCGGGCAGGGTAGGCGAGCAGTACTTC
CSASPSGRVGEQYF